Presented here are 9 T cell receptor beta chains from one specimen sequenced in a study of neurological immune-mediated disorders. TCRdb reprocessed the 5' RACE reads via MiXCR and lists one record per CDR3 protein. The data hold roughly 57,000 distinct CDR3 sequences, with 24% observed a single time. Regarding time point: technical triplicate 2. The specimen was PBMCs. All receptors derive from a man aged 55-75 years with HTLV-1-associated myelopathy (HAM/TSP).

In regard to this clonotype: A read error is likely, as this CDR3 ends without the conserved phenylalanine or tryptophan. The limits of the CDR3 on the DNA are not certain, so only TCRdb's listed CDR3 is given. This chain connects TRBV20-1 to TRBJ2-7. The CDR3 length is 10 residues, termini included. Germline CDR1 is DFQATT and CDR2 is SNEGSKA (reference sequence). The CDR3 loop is CSAGVQEQDL.

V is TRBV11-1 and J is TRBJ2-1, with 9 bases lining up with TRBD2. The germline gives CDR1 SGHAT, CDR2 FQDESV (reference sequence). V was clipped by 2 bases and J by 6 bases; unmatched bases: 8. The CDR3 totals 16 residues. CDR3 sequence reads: CASSLIRLADVNEQFF. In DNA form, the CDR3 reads TGTGCCAGCAGCTTAATCCGACTAGCGGACGTCAATGAGCAGTTCTTC.

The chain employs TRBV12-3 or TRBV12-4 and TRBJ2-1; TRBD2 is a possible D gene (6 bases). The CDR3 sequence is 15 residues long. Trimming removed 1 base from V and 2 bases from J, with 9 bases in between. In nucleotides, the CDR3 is TGTGCCAGCAGTTTAGGCGGGGAGCCCTACAATGAGCAGTTCTTC. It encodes CASSLGGEPYNEQFF.

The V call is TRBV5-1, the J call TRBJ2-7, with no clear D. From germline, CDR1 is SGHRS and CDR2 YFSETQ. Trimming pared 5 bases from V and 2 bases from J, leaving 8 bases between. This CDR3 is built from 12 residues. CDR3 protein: CASSHHPYEQYF. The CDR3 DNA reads TGCGCCAGCAGTCATCATCCCTACGAGCAGTACTTC.

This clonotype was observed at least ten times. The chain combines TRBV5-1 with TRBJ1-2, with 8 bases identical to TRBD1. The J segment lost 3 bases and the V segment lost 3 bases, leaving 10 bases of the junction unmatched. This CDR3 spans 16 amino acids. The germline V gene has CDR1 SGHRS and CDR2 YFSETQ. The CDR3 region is CASSSAQGAKDYGYTF. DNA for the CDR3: TGCGCCAGCAGCTCTGCTCAGGGGGCAAAGGACTATGGCTACACCTTC. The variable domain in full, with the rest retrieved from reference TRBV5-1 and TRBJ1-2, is KAGVTQTPRYLIKTRGQQVTLSCSPISGHRSVSWYQQTPGQGLQFLFEYFSETQRNKGNFPGRFSGRQFSNSRSEMNVSTLELGDSALYLCASSSAQGAKDYGYTFGSGTRLTVV.

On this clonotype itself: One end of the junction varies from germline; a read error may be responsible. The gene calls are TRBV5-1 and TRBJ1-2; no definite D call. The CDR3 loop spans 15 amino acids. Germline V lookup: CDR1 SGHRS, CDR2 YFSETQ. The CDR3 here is CASSLADGRTFGYTF. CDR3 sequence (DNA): TGTGCCAGCAGCTTGGCCGACGGACGAACCTTTGGCTACACCTTC.

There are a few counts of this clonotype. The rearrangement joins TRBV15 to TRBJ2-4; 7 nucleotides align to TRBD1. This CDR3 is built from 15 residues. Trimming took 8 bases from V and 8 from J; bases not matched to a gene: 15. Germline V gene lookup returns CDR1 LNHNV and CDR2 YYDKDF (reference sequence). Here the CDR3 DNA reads TGTGCCACCGCTATGAAAACAGGGGCCCAGGACATTCAGTACTTC. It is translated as CATAMKTGAQDIQYF.

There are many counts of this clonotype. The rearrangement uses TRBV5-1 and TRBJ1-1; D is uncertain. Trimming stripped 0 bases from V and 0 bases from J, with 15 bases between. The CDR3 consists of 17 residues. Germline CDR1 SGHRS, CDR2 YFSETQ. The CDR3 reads CASSLGTRNPLNTEAFF. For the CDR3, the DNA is TGCGCCAGCAGCTTGGGGACCCGGAACCCCTTGAACACTGAAGCTTTCTTT.

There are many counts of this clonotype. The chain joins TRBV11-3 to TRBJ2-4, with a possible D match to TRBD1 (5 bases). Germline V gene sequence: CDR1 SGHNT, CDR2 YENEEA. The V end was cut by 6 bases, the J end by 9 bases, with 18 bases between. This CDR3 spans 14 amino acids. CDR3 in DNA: TGTGCCAGCAGTCCATCGAGGTCCAGGGTCATTCAGTACTTC. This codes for CASSPSRSRVIQYF.